The 22 T cell receptor beta chains below come from one sample, sequenced in a study of shared clonotypes between healthy human individuals (dated by TCRdb to about 2020). CD8 naive samples consisted of CD45RO-negative cells that were positively selected for CCR7, yielding a CD45RA+CCR7+ population without TemRA cells. Preparation of the library involved the immunoSEQ multiplex PCR assay. Held by TCRdb, this immuneACCESS table contains in-frame sequences only and omits some clones. Under half of the omission traces to an unresolved V gene where checked; the cause of the rest is unknown. This sample holds 760,000 or so clones; 95% to 97% were observed only once. The ten most abundant clones make up over 0.2% of the sample. The sequencing sample was made of naive CD8+ T cells sorted from blood. What this sample's cell subset or site label stands for: CD45RA+CCR7+. Every receptor here comes from a man younger than 45 in good health.

The rearrangement uses TRBV14 and TRBJ1-1; no firm D call. Germline CDR1 reads SGHDN; CDR2 reads FVKESK. The V end was cut by 2 bases, the J end by 4 bases, with 23 bases between. The CDR3 loop spans 18 amino acids. CDR3 loop: CASSQILSGPTYSTEAFF. DNA for the CDR3: TGTGCCAGCAGCCAAATTCTATCGGGCCCTACTTACTCCACTGAAGCTTTCTTT.

The chain recombines TRBV6-6 with TRBJ1-2, with D maybe TRBD1 (5 bases). CDR1 and CDR2 (germline): MNHNY, SVGAGI (reference sequence). This CDR3 has 15 amino acids. V gave up 0 bases and J gave up 2 bases, with 10 bases separating them. In nucleotides, the CDR3 is TGTGCCAGCAGTTACTCCTCGGGGGTAAACTATGGCTACACCTTC. Its translation: CASSYSSGVNYGYTF.

CDR3 residues: CASTAGTGAWYEQYF. DNA of the CDR3: TGTGCCAGCACGGCCGGGACAGGGGCTTGGTACGAGCAGTACTTC. The chain couples TRBV27 to TRBJ2-7, with 10 nucleotides matching TRBD1. This CDR3 has 15 amino acids. The trim removed 7 bases at V and 4 bases at J, leaving 10 bases unmatched. Germline assignment: CDR1 MNHEY and CDR2 SMNVEV (reference sequence).

V usage is TRBV28 and J usage is TRBJ2-5, with a weak D call TRBD1 (5 bases). This CDR3 spans 15 amino acids. Between the trimmed V and J ends, which lost 6 bases and 1 base, there was a span of 15 bases. CDR1 is MDHEN and CDR2 is SYDVKM in the germline V gene. CDR3 bases: TGTGCCAGCAGCCACCAAAGGGGCAGCCAAGAGACCCAGTACTTC. The encoded protein is CASSHQRGSQETQYF.

The rearrangement links TRBV21-1 to TRBJ2-2; the DNA was not compared with TRBD2, the D call given in the table. TRBV21-1 is a listed pseudogene. This CDR3 has 15 amino acids. CDR3 sequence reads: CARGQKWPNTGELFF. CDR3 DNA sequence: TGTGCCCGAGGTCAGAAGTGGCCGAACACCGGGGAGCTGTTTTTT.

CDR3 protein: CASSTARWELPYEQYF. The CDR3 nucleotides are TGTGCCAGCAGCACCGCCCGGTGGGAGCTCCCCTACGAGCAGTACTTC. The chain employs TRBV13 and TRBJ2-7, with D possibly TRBD2 on 5 matching bases. The CDR3 contains 16 residues. The V end lost 5 bases, the J end lost 2 bases, and 19 bases lay between the germline ends. Germline CDR1 reads PRHDT; CDR2 reads FYEKMQ (reference sequence).

The J gene is TRBJ2-1, the V gene TRBV11-2; D possibly corresponds to TRBD1 (5 bases). CDR1 SGHAT and CDR2 FQNNGV come from the germline V gene. The V gene lost 5 bases and the J gene lost 3 bases, with 14 bases spanning the gap. The CDR3 contains 15 residues. The CDR3 DNA is TGTGCCAGCAGCCGATCAGGGTCATACTACAATGAGCAGTTCTTC. It encodes CASSRSGSYYNEQFF. The full variable domain, its missing parts supplied by reference TRBV11-2 and TRBJ2-1, is EAGVAQSPRYKIIEKRQSVAFWCNPISGHATLYWYQQILGQGPKLLIQFQNNGVVDDSQLPKDRFSAERLKGVDSTLKIQPAKLEDSAVYLCASSRSGSYYNEQFFGPGTRLTVL.

The J gene is TRBJ2-1, the V gene TRBV28; D remains ambiguous. This CDR3 region has 13 residues. V lost 7 bases, J lost 7 bases, and 14 bases lay in between. Germline CDR1 MDHEN, CDR2 SYDVKM. CDR3 sequence: CASTFGLSNEQFF. Here the CDR3 DNA reads TGTGCCAGCACCTTCGGGCTAAGTAATGAGCAGTTCTTC.

CDR3 residues: CASSIGQGSYYGYTF. The CDR3 DNA follows: TGTGCCAGTAGTATAGGACAGGGGTCCTACTATGGCTACACCTTC. V is TRBV19 and J is TRBJ1-2; the match to TRBD1 covers 8 bases. The V and J ends lost 1 base and 3 bases, in that order; junction bases with no gene match: 4. The CDR3 consists of 15 residues. Germline CDR1 and CDR2: LNHDA and SQIVND (reference sequence). Full variable domain (remainder filled in from reference TRBV19 and TRBJ1-2): DGGITQSPKYLFRKEGQNVTLSCEQNLNHDAMYWYRQDPGQGLRLIYYSQIVNDFQKGDIAEGYSVSREKKESFPLTVTSAQKNPTAFYLCASSIGQGSYYGYTFGSGTRLTVV.

The chain recombines TRBV2 with TRBJ2-5; weak D call: TRBD2 (6 bases). The ends were cut back, 8 bases at V and 1 base at J, with 11 bases in the middle. This CDR3 is built from 13 residues. Germline assignment: CDR1 SNHLY and CDR2 FYNNEI. CDR3: CASDLAAQETQYF. As DNA, the CDR3 is TGTGCCAGCGACTTAGCGGCCCAAGAGACCCAGTACTTC.

The chain links TRBV2 to TRBJ2-6, with D hard to call. The germline V gene encodes CDR1 SNHLY and CDR2 FYNNEI. Trimming removed 4 bases from V and 2 bases from J, with 6 bases in between. The CDR3 is 14 amino acids. CDR3 bases: TGTGCCAGCAGTGGACGGGCTGGGGCCAACGTCCTGACTTTC. It encodes CASSGRAGANVLTF.

The chain uses TRBV29-1 and TRBJ2-5, with D tentatively TRBD1 (6 bases). Trimming removed 4 bases from V and 5 bases from J, with 11 bases in between. Germline V gives CDR1 SQVTM, CDR2 ANQGSEA. The CDR3 is 12 amino acids. The DNA of the CDR3 is TGCAGCGTTGGGGCAGGGGCGGAGACCCAGTACTTC. Residues: CSVGAGAETQYF.

The chain joins TRBV29-1 to TRBJ2-3, with TRBD1 matching over 9 bases. The J segment lost 2 bases and the V segment lost 2 bases, leaving 8 bases of the junction unmatched. The CDR3 spans 16 residues. Germline CDR1 is SQVTM and CDR2 is ANQGSEA. The CDR3 loop reads CSVELRDRDFTDTQYF. The CDR3 bases are TGCAGCGTTGAACTCCGGGACAGGGACTTCACAGATACGCAGTATTTT.

The J gene is TRBJ2-7, the V gene TRBV27; D is possibly TRBD1 (6 bases). The CDR3 is 13 amino acids. Germline assignment: CDR1 MNHEY and CDR2 SMNVEV (reference sequence). Trimming took off 5 bases at V and 6 bases at J, with 14 bases between the two ends. CDR3: CASSALRGGEQYF. The DNA for the CDR3 is TGTGCCAGCAGTGCCCTACGAGGGGGCGAGCAGTACTTC.

The chain employs TRBV7-9 and TRBJ2-2; D not certain. Germline lookup yields CDR1 SEHNR and CDR2 FQNEAQ (reference sequence). The CDR3 loop spans 16 amino acids. The germline V and J ends were trimmed by 5 bases and 2 bases, with 15 bases remaining between them. CDR3 in DNA: TGTGCCAGCAGCCCGGAATATAACAGTAACACCGGGGAGCTGTTTTTT. It is translated as CASSPEYNSNTGELFF.

The chain joins TRBV5-6 to TRBJ2-6; D uncertain. Per germline, CDR1 SGHDT and CDR2 YYEEEE. The CDR3 loop spans 17 amino acids. Trimming removed 0 bases from V and 0 bases from J, with 10 bases in between. This chain's CDR3 is CASSLGMLDSGANVLTF. In DNA, the CDR3 is TGTGCCAGCAGCTTGGGAATGTTAGACTCTGGGGCCAACGTCCTGACTTTC.

This clone was seen once. The V call is TRBV15, the J call TRBJ2-1; D is possibly TRBD1 or TRBD2 (6 bases each). Trimming took 7 bases from V and 10 from J, leaving 11 bases between them. The CDR3 sequence is 11 residues long. Germline loops: CDR1 LNHNV, CDR2 YYDKDF (reference sequence). The CDR3 DNA sequence: TGTGCCACCACCGTCGGGGGCGAGCAGTTCTTC. Translation: CATTVGGEQFF.

The chain couples TRBV27 to TRBJ2-1, with D hard to call. Between the trimmed V and J ends, which lost 1 base and 4 bases, there was a span of 5 bases. CDR3 size: 13 residues. Germline lookup yields CDR1 MNHEY and CDR2 SMNVEV (reference sequence). CDR3 sequence reads: CASSLFDYNEQFF. Here the CDR3 DNA reads TGTGCCAGCAGTTTATTCGATTACAATGAGCAGTTCTTC.

The chain uses TRBV27 and TRBJ1-1; D gene uncertain. CDR3 length: 13 residues. Germline CDR1 MNHEY, CDR2 SMNVEV (reference sequence). V was cut by 4 bases and J by 9 bases, with 15 bases left in between. The CDR3 DNA follows: TGTGCCAGCAGTTCCGCCCTCCTCGGGAAAGCTTTCTTT. Its translation: CASSSALLGKAFF.

As DNA, the CDR3 is TGTGCCAGCAGCTTAAGCGGTGGAGCCTACAATGAGCAGTTCTTC. This sequence encodes CASSLSGGAYNEQFF. The gene calls are TRBV11-2 and TRBJ2-1; D might be TRBD2 (5 bases). V lost 2 bases to trimming and J lost 2 bases, with 10 bases between them. The CDR3 has 15 amino acids. Germline assignment: CDR1 SGHAT and CDR2 FQNNGV. Together with reference TRBV11-2 and TRBJ2-1, the CDR3 gives the full variable domain: EAGVAQSPRYKIIEKRQSVAFWCNPISGHATLYWYQQILGQGPKLLIQFQNNGVVDDSQLPKDRFSAERLKGVDSTLKIQPAKLEDSAVYLCASSLSGGAYNEQFFGPGTRLTVL.

The genes are TRBV5-4 and TRBJ1-4; 8 bases map to TRBD1. Germline V gene lookup returns CDR1 SGHNT and CDR2 YYREEE (reference sequence). The CDR3 totals 15 residues. The V gene end was trimmed by 1 base and the J gene end by 2 bases; junction bases not matched to a gene: 1. In DNA form, the CDR3 reads TGTGCCAGCAGCTTGCAGGGGGCCACTAATGAAAAACTGTTTTTT. Protein: CASSLQGATNEKLFF.

J is TRBJ2-7 and V is TRBV9; perhaps TRBD2 as D (6 bases). Germline V lookup: CDR1 SGDLS, CDR2 YYNGEE. V lost 3 bases, J lost 6 bases, and 19 bases lay in between. This CDR3 spans 15 amino acids. Here the CDR3 reads CASSAPPSYGGEQYF. CDR3 in DNA: TGTGCCAGCAGCGCCCCTCCCTCCTACGGGGGCGAGCAGTACTTC.